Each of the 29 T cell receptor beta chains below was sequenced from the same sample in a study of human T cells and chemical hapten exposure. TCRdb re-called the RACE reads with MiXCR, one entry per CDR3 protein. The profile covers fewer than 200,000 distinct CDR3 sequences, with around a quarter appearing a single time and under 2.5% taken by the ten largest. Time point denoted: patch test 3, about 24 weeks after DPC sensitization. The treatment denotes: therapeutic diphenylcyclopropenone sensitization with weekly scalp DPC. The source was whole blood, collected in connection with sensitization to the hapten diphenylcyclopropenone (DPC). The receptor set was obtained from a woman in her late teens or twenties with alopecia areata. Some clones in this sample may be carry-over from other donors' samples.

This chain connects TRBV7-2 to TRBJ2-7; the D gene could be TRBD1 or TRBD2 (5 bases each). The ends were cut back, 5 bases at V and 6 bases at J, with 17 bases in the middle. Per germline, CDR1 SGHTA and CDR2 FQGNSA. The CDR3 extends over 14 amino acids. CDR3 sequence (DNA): TGTGCCAGCAGCGCGACCCGGGACGGATCCGAGCAGTACTTC. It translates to CASSATRDGSEQYF.

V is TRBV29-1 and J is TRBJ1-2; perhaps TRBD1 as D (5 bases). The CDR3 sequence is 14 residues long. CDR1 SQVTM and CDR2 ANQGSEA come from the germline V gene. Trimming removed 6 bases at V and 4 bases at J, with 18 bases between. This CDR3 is CSVDLGGAGYGYTF. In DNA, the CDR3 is TGCAGCGTGGACCTGGGAGGGGCGGGCTATGGCTACACCTTC.

The CDR3 reads CSVEGRVRAFF. The CDR3 DNA reads as TGCAGCGTTGAAGGCAGGGTCCGGGCTTTCTTT. The chain combines TRBV29-1 with TRBJ1-1; weak D call: TRBD1 (5 bases). Trimming removed 1 base at V and 11 bases at J, with 11 bases between. Germline V gene lookup returns CDR1 SQVTM and CDR2 ANQGSEA. This CDR3 is 11 amino acids long. The whole variable domain, remainder taken from reference TRBV29-1 and TRBJ1-1, is SAVISQKPSRDICQRGTSLTIQCQVDSQVTMMFWYRQQPGQSLTLIATANQGSEATYESGFVIDKFPISRPNLTFSTLTVSNMSPEDSSIYLCSVEGRVRAFFGQGTRLTVV.

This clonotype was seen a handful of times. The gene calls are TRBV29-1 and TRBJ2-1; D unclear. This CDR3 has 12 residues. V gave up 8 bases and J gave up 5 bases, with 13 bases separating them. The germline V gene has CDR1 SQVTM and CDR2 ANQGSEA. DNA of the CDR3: TGCAGCATCGAGCCTGCACACAATGAGCAGTTCTTC. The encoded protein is CSIEPAHNEQFF.

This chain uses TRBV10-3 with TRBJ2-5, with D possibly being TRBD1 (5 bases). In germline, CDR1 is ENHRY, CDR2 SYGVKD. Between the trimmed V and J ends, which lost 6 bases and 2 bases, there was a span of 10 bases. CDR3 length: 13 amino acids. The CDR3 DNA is TGTGCCATCAGGCTGGACAATCAAGAGACCCAGTACTTC. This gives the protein CAIRLDNQETQYF.

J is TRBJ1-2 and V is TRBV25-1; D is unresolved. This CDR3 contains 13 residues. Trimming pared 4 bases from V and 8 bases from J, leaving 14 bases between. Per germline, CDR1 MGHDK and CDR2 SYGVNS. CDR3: CASSVSTARGYTF. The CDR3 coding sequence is TGTGCCAGCAGTGTATCGACCGCTAGGGGCTACACCTTC.

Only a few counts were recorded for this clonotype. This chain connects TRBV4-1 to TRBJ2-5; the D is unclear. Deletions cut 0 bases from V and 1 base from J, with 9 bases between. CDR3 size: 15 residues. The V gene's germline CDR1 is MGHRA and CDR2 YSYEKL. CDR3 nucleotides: TGCGCCAGCAGCCAAGATCCGTCCATCCAAGAGACCCAGTACTTC. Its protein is CASSQDPSIQETQYF.

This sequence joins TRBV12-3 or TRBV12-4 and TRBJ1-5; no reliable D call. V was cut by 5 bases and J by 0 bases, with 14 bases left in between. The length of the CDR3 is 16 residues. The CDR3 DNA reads TGTGCCAGCAGTCCTAACAGTGCCTATAGCAATCAGCCCCAGCATTTT. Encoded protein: CASSPNSAYSNQPQHF.

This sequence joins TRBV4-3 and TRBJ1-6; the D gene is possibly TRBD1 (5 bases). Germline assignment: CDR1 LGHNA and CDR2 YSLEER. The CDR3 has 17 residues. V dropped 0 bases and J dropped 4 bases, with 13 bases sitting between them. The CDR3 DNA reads TGCGCCAGCAGCCAAGAACCCCCGACAGATTATAATTCACCCCTCCACTTT. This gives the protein CASSQEPPTDYNSPLHF.

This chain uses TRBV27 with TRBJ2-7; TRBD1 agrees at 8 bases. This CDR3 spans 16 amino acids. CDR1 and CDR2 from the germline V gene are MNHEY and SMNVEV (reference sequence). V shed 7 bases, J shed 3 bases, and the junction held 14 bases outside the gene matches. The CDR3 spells CASTSPVRQGFYEQYF. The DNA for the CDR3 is TGTGCCAGCACCTCTCCCGTGAGACAGGGGTTCTACGAGCAGTACTTC.

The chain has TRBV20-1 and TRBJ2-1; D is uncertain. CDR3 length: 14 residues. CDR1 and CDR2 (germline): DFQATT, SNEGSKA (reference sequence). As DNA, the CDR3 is TGCAACTCAAGGCCGGTACTCTCCTACAATGAGCAGTTCTTC. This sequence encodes CNSRPVLSYNEQFF.

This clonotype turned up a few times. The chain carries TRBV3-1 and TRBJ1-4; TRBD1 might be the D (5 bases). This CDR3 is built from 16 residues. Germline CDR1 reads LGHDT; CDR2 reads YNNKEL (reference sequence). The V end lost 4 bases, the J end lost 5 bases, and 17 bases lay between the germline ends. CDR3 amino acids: CASSLGGTSGNEKLFF. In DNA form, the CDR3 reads TGTGCCAGCAGCCTCGGAGGGACCAGCGGAAATGAAAAACTGTTTTTT.

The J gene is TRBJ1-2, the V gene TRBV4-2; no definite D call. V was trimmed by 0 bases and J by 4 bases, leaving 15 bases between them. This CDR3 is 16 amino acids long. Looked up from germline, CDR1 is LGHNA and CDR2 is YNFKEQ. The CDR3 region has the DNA TGTGCCAGCAGCCAAGAGGCCAGCCGAAACCTCTATGGCTACACCTTC. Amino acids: CASSQEASRNLYGYTF.

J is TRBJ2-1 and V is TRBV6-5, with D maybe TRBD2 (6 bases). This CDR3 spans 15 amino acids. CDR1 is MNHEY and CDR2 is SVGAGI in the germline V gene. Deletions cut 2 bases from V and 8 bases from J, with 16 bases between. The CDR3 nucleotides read TGTGCCAGCAGTTACGTTGGCGGCGGAGGGGATGAGCAGTTCTTC. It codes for CASSYVGGGGDEQFF.

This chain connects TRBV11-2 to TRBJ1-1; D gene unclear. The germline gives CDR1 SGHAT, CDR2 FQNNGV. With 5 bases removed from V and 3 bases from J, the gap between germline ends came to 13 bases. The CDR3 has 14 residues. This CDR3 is CASSTLSRDTEAFF. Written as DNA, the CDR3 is TGTGCCAGCAGCACCCTGTCCCGAGACACTGAAGCTTTCTTT.

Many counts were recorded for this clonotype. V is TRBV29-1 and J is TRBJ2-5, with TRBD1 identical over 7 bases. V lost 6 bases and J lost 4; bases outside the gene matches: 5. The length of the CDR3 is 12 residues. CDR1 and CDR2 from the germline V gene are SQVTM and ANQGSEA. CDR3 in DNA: TGCAGCGTCCGACAGGGATCAGAGACCCAGTACTTC. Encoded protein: CSVRQGSETQYF. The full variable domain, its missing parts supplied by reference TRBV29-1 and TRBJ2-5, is SAVISQKPSRDICQRGTSLTIQCQVDSQVTMMFWYRQQPGQSLTLIATANQGSEATYESGFVIDKFPISRPNLTFSTLTVSNMSPEDSSIYLCSVRQGSETQYFGPGTRLLVL.

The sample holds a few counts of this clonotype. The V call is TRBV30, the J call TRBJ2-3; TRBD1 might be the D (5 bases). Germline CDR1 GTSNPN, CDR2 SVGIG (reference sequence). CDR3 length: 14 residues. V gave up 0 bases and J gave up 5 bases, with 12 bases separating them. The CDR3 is CAWSVGSGKDTQYF. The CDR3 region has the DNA TGTGCCTGGAGTGTAGGGTCAGGGAAAGATACGCAGTATTTT.

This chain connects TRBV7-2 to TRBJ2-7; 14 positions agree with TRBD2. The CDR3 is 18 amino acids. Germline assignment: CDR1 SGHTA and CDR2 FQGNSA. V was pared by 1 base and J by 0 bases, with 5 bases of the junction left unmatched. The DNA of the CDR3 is TGTGCCAGCAGCTTAGTGCAGGGACTAGCGGGGGCCTCCTACGAGCAGTACTTC. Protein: CASSLVQGLAGASYEQYF.

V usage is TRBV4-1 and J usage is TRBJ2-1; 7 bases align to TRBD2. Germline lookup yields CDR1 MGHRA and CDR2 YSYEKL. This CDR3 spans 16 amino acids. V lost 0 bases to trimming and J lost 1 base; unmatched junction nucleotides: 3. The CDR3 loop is CASSQDGRASYNEQFF. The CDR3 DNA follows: TGCGCCAGCAGCCAAGATGGGAGGGCGTCCTACAATGAGCAGTTCTTC.

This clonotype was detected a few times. This chain's CDR3 is CASSPSPTDTQYF. CDR3 in DNA: TGTGCCAGCAGCCCCTCCCCCACAGATACGCAGTATTTT. The J gene is TRBJ2-3, the V gene TRBV7-2; D unclear. Germline V lookup: CDR1 SGHTA, CDR2 FQGNSA. The V end lost 5 bases, the J end lost 2 bases, and 8 bases lay between the germline ends. The CDR3 is made up of 13 amino acids.

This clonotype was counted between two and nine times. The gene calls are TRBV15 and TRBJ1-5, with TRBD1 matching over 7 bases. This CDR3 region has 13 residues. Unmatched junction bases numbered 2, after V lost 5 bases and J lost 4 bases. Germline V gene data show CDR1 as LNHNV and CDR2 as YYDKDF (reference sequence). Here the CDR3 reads CATSGQANQPQHF. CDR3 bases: TGTGCCACCAGCGGACAGGCAAATCAGCCCCAGCATTTT. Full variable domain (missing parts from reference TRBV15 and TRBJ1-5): DAMVIQNPRYQVTQFGKPVTLSCSQTLNHNVMYWYQQKSSQAPKLLFHYYDKDFNNEADTPDNFQSRRPNTSFCFLDIRSPGLGDTAMYLCATSGQANQPQHFGDGTRLSIL.

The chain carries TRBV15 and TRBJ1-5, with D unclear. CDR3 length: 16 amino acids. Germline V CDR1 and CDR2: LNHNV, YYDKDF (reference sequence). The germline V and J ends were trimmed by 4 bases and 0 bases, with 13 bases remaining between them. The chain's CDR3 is CATSIDWEDSNQPQHF. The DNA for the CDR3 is TGTGCCACCAGCATTGATTGGGAGGATAGCAATCAGCCCCAGCATTTT.

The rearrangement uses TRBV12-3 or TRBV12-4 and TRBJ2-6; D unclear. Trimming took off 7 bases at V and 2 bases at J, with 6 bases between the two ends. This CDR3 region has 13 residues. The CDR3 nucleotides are TGTGCCAGCAATACCCCTGGGGCCAACGTCCTGACTTTC. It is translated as CASNTPGANVLTF.

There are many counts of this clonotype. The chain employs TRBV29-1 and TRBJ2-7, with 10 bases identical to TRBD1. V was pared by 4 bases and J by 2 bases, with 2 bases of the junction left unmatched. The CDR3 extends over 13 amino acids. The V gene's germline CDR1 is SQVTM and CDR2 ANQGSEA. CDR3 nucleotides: TGCAGCGTTGCGGACAGGGGGACCTACGAGCAGTACTTC. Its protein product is CSVADRGTYEQYF.

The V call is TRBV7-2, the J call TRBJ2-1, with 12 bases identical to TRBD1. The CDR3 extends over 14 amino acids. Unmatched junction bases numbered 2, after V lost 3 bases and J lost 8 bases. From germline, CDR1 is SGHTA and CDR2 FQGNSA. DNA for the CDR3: TGTGCCAGCAGCTTCCGGGACAGGGGGCATGAGCAGTTCTTC. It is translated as CASSFRDRGHEQFF.

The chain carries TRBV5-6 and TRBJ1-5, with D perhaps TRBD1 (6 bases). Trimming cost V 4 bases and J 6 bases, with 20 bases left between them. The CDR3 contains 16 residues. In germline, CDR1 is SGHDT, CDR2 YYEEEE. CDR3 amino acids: CASSVGGALGSQPQHF. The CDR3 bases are TGTGCCAGCAGCGTGGGGGGGGCATTGGGTAGTCAGCCCCAGCATTTT.

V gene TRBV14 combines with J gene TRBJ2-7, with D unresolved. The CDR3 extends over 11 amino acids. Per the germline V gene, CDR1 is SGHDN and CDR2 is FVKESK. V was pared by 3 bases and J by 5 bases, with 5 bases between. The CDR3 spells CASSHLNEQYF. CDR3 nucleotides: TGTGCCAGCAGCCATCTCAACGAGCAGTACTTC.

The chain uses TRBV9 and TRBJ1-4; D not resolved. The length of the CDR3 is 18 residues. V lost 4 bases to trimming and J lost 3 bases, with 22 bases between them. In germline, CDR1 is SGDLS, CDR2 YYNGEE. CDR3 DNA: TGTGCCAGCAGCCCGAGTTCGTCGGGCCAGCCGGCTAATGAAAAACTGTTTTTT. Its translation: CASSPSSSGQPANEKLFF.

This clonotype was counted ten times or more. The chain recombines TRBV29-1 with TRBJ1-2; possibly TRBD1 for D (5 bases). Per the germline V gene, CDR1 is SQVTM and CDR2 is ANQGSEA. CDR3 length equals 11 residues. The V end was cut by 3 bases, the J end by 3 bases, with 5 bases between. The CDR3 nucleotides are TGCAGCGTTGACAGGGACTATGGCTACACCTTC. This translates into CSVDRDYGYTF.